A single sample gave rise to the 28 T cell receptor beta chains below, sequenced in a study of T cells of healthy individuals. In TCRdb, the 5' RACE reads were re-called with MiXCR into one record per CDR3 protein. The sample contains tens of thousands of distinct CDR3 sequences, about 16% of which appear only once. All receptors derive from a human donor in good health.

The table lists this clonotype with a few counts. The rearrangement joins TRBV28 to TRBJ1-1, with D hard to call. Germline V gene sequence: CDR1 MDHEN, CDR2 SYDVKM. This CDR3 is built from 12 residues. The ends were cut back, 6 bases at V and 10 bases at J, with 15 bases in the middle. DNA of the CDR3: TGTGCCAGCAGCCCATCAGGTTTATCAGCTTTCTTT. Its translation is CASSPSGLSAFF.

CDR3 nucleotides: TGTGCCAGCAGTTTTCTAGCGGGGGAAACCACAGATACGCAGTATTTT. Its protein product is CASSFLAGETTDTQYF. V is TRBV6-6 and J is TRBJ2-3; 10 nucleotides align to TRBD2. J was trimmed by 2 bases and V by 4 bases; bases with no gene match: 6. The CDR3 length is 16 residues. CDR1 MNHNY and CDR2 SVGAGI come from the germline V gene (reference sequence).

The chain combines TRBV5-4 with TRBJ1-1; no clear D gene. This CDR3 spans 14 amino acids. Germline V gene lookup returns CDR1 SGHNT and CDR2 YYREEE (reference sequence). Trimming took 5 bases from V and 5 from J, leaving 16 bases between them. CDR3 amino acids: CASSRDAGGTEAFF. In nucleotides, the CDR3 is TGTGCCAGCAGTCGAGACGCCGGAGGTACTGAAGCTTTCTTT.

This clonotype showed up many times. The chain combines TRBV30 with TRBJ2-1; D may correspond to TRBD1 or TRBD2 (5 bases each). With 5 bases removed from V and 7 bases from J, the gap between germline ends came to 12 bases. Germline V gene lookup returns CDR1 GTSNPN and CDR2 SVGIG (reference sequence). The CDR3 runs to 12 residues. CDR3 region: CAWGPGPNEQFF. The CDR3 region has the DNA TGTGCCTGGGGCCCGGGACCGAATGAGCAGTTCTTC.

The rearrangement uses TRBV6-5 and TRBJ1-5; unclear D gene. The V and J ends lost 6 bases and 11 bases respectively, with 17 bases between them. Germline V gene data show CDR1 as MNHEY and CDR2 as SVGAGI. The CDR3 consists of 13 residues. CDR3 sequence reads: CASRTNQEETQHF. CDR3 DNA sequence: TGTGCCAGCAGAACGAATCAAGAGGAGACCCAGCATTTT.

This clonotype showed up just a few times. The chain has TRBV7-9 and TRBJ2-7; 7 nucleotides agree with TRBD1. Germline assignment: CDR1 SEHNR and CDR2 FQNEAQ (reference sequence). Losses at the gene ends were 6 bases for V and 0 bases for J; bases not matched to a gene: 8. This CDR3 contains 15 residues. The CDR3: CASSSNDRASYEQYF. The CDR3 coding sequence is TGTGCCAGCAGTTCTAACGACAGGGCCTCCTACGAGCAGTACTTC.

The table lists this clonotype with a count of one. The chain links TRBV2 to TRBJ1-1; D is unresolved. Trimming stripped 6 bases from V and 7 bases from J, with 12 bases between. This CDR3 comprises 12 residues. CDR1 and CDR2 (germline): SNHLY, FYNNEI. CDR3 DNA sequence: TGTGCCAGCAGCTTTTCAGGTCTTGAAGCTTTCTTT. Translation gives CASSFSGLEAFF. Supplemented by reference TRBV2 and TRBJ1-1, the full variable domain reads EPEVTQTPSHQVTQMGQEVILRCVPISNHLYFYWYRQILGQKVEFLVSFYNNEISEKSEIFDDQFSVERPDGSNFTLKIRSTKLEDSAMYFCASSFSGLEAFFGQGTRLTVV.

The chain's CDR3 is CASSKGRMNTEAFF. The CDR3 bases are TGTGCCAGCAGTAAGGGACGGATGAACACTGAAGCTTTCTTT. The chain combines TRBV6-5 with TRBJ1-1, with D possibly TRBD1 on 5 matching bases. In germline, CDR1 is MNHEY, CDR2 SVGAGI. The V gene lost 5 bases and the J gene lost 0 bases, with 10 bases spanning the gap. The CDR3 sequence is 14 residues long.

V and J are TRBV5-1 and TRBJ2-7, with 7 positions matching TRBD1. The V gene end was trimmed by 0 bases and the J gene end by 5 bases; junction bases not matched to a gene: 8. Germline V gene data show CDR1 as SGHRS and CDR2 as YFSETQ. The CDR3 has 15 amino acids. The CDR3 loop reads CASSLGPRQGNEQYF. CDR3 DNA sequence: TGCGCCAGCAGCTTGGGTCCGAGACAGGGAAACGAGCAGTACTTC.

This clonotype appeared many times. CDR3 residues: CGSLRLTEETQYF. CDR3 DNA: TGTGGATCCTTGAGACTAACGGAAGAGACCCAGTACTTC. The gene calls are TRBV7-7 and TRBJ2-5, with a possible D match to TRBD2 (5 bases). There are 13 residues in the CDR3. The germline CDR1 and CDR2 sequences are SSHAT and FNYEAQ (reference sequence).

This chain links TRBV12-3 or TRBV12-4 with TRBJ2-1, with a tentative D call TRBD2 (7 bases). The V and J ends lost 3 bases and 8 bases respectively, with 17 bases between them. The CDR3 extends over 15 amino acids. CDR3 sequence: CASSFGGGRRDEQFF. CDR3 DNA sequence: TGTGCCAGCAGTTTTGGGGGGGGCCGACGCGATGAGCAGTTCTTC.

Comment on this clonotype: The junction departs from the called germline gene at one end, perhaps through a read error. The V call is TRBV10-3, the J call TRBJ1-6; D gene uncertain. This CDR3 spans 15 amino acids. CDR1 is ENHRY and CDR2 is SYGVKD in the germline V gene. CDR3 in DNA: TGTGCCATCCGTGACCCCGACATAGGGAATTCACCCCTCCACTTT. Residues: CAIRDPDIGNSPLHF.

This clonotype has ten or more counts. J is TRBJ2-2 and V is TRBV10-3; D not resolved. In germline, CDR1 is ENHRY, CDR2 SYGVKD. CDR3 length: 12 residues. The ends were cut back, 3 bases at V and 8 bases at J, with 7 bases in the middle. Written as DNA, the CDR3 is TGTGCCATCAGTGAAGGGTCGGGGGAGCTGTTTTTT. Translation: CAISEGSGELFF.

In its sample, this clonotype was seen a few times. The V and J genes are TRBV7-2 and TRBJ2-3; D perhaps matches TRBD2 (6 bases). The CDR3 extends over 16 amino acids. V was pared by 1 base and J by 6 bases, with 17 bases between. Germline-derived CDR1 and CDR2 are SGHTA and FQGNSA. CDR3 DNA: TGTGCCAGCAGCTTAGTTGGGTACGGGAGCAGGGATACGCAGTATTTT. Protein: CASSLVGYGSRDTQYF.

The rearrangement joins TRBV5-1 to TRBJ2-1, with D possibly being TRBD2 (5 bases). V was pared by 2 bases and J by 0 bases, with 18 bases between. The CDR3 sequence is 18 residues long. CDR1 and CDR2 (germline): SGHRS, YFSETQ. The CDR3 reads CASSLTGLTGSSYNEQFF. The CDR3 bases are TGCGCCAGCAGCTTAACCGGATTGACGGGGAGCTCCTACAATGAGCAGTTCTTC.

This chain joins TRBV15 and TRBJ2-3; D unclear. Trimming shortened V by 3 bases and J by 0 bases, and 7 bases separated the two germline ends. The CDR3 is 14 residues long. CDR1 LNHNV and CDR2 YYDKDF come from the germline V gene (reference sequence). CDR3 amino acids: CATSSWESTDTQYF. The CDR3 region has the DNA TGTGCCACCAGCAGTTGGGAAAGCACAGATACGCAGTATTTT.

CDR3 DNA: TGTGCCAGCAGCTTATTAGCCACTAGCGGGGGTCGGGAGACCCAGTACTTC. Its translation: CASSLLATSGGRETQYF. The genes are TRBV7-2 and TRBJ2-5, with 11 bases matching TRBD2. Germline V lookup: CDR1 SGHTA, CDR2 FQGNSA. V shed 2 bases, J shed 5 bases, and the junction held 10 bases outside the gene matches. This CDR3 contains 17 residues.

This clonotype showed up many times. The chain is built from TRBV29-1 and TRBJ2-7; 9 bases fit TRBD2. This CDR3 has 14 amino acids. The germline gives CDR1 SQVTM, CDR2 ANQGSEA. V lost 4 bases, J lost 6 bases, and 10 bases stayed unmatched. CDR3 loop: CSVGTRGAGGEQYF. CDR3 DNA sequence: TGCAGCGTTGGAACCCGGGGAGCGGGGGGCGAGCAGTACTTC.

This clonotype was observed many times. The DNA of the CDR3 is TGTGCCAGTAGTAGTGCGGGGCAGTCTGAAGCTTTCTTT. Its protein is CASSSAGQSEAFF. This rearrangement joins TRBV19 to TRBJ1-1, with D tentatively TRBD1 (5 bases). The CDR3 is made up of 13 amino acids. Trimming removed 4 bases from V and 6 bases from J, with 12 bases in between. Germline loops: CDR1 LNHDA, CDR2 SQIVND (reference sequence).

This clonotype was counted many times. The rearrangement joins TRBV3-1 to TRBJ2-5; 12 positions match TRBD2. This CDR3 contains 15 residues. Per the germline V gene, CDR1 is LGHDT and CDR2 is YNNKEL (reference sequence). J was trimmed by 7 bases and V by 1 base; bases with no gene match: 4. The CDR3 coding sequence is TGTGCCAGCAGCCAAGCTAGCGGGAGGGCCCCGACCCAGTACTTC. This codes for CASSQASGRAPTQYF.

This clonotype has just a few counts. V usage is TRBV7-9 and J usage is TRBJ2-7; 9 bases are shared with TRBD1. V shed 5 bases, J shed 5 bases, and the junction held 7 bases outside the gene matches. Germline CDR1 SEHNR, CDR2 FQNEAQ (reference sequence). This CDR3 comprises 14 residues. CDR3 in amino acids: CASSPGTGFDEQYF. DNA of the CDR3: TGTGCCAGCAGCCCCGGGACAGGGTTCGACGAGCAGTACTTC.

The sample holds a few counts of this clonotype. The chain is built from TRBV27 and TRBJ2-7; maybe TRBD1 (5 bases). CDR3 length: 12 residues. In germline, CDR1 is MNHEY, CDR2 SMNVEV (reference sequence). The V end lost 6 bases, the J end lost 5 bases, and 11 bases lay between the germline ends. Here the CDR3 reads CASRDTGNEQYF. The CDR3 nucleotides read TGTGCCAGCAGAGATACAGGTAACGAGCAGTACTTC.

This chain uses TRBV28 with TRBJ1-3, with a possible D match to TRBD1 (5 bases). Germline values: CDR1 MDHEN, CDR2 SYDVKM. The length of the CDR3 is 17 residues. The V end lost 6 bases, the J end lost 0 bases, and 18 bases lay between the germline ends. The CDR3 sequence: CASSTPSAGGSGNTIYF. The CDR3 DNA reads TGTGCCAGCAGCACCCCCTCGGCGGGGGGCTCTGGAAACACCATATATTTT.

This clonotype showed up many times. The chain employs TRBV4-3 and TRBJ2-5; D remains ambiguous. This CDR3 has 14 residues. V lost 0 bases and J lost 1, with 6 bases in between. Germline loops: CDR1 LGHNA, CDR2 YSLEER. The CDR3 loop is CASSQEGSQETQYF. In DNA form, the CDR3 reads TGCGCCAGCAGCCAAGAAGGCAGCCAAGAGACCCAGTACTTC.

The V and J genes are TRBV5-1 and TRBJ2-7; 9 bases align to TRBD2. The CDR3 sequence is 13 residues long. Germline CDR1 and CDR2: SGHRS and YFSETQ. Trimming cost V 6 bases and J 7 bases; bases outside gene matches: 8. Written as DNA, the CDR3 is TGCGCCAGCAACCTGGCGGGAGGGCGGGAGCAGTACTTC. Its translation: CASNLAGGREQYF.

The V call is TRBV4-3, the J call TRBJ2-2; D is unresolved. The CDR3 has 15 residues. Germline V gene sequence: CDR1 LGHNA, CDR2 YSLEER. V was shortened by 3 bases and J by 5 bases, with 13 bases between the two germline ends. CDR3 bases: TGCGCCAGCAGCCACGGGCAGATTGGGACCGGGGAGCTGTTTTTT. Protein sequence: CASSHGQIGTGELFF.

Many counts were recorded for this clonotype. The rearrangement links TRBV25-1 to TRBJ2-2; the match to TRBD1 covers 7 bases. After removal of 4 bases from V and 8 bases from J, the junction contained 4 bases not matched to a gene. The CDR3 is 13 amino acids. Per the germline V gene, CDR1 is MGHDK and CDR2 is SYGVNS. The DNA for the CDR3 is TGTGCCAGCAGTGCGGACAGGAGGGGGGAGCTGTTTTTT. It specifies CASSADRRGELFF.

The chain is built from TRBV3-1 and TRBJ2-5; TRBD2 matches at 11 bases. With 4 bases clipped from V and 4 bases from J, the junction kept 2 bases outside the gene matches. CDR1 is LGHDT and CDR2 is YNNKEL in the germline V gene (reference sequence). The CDR3 loop spans 14 amino acids. Written as DNA, the CDR3 is TGTGCCAGCAGCCGGCTAGCGGGGGGAGAGACCCAGTACTTC. It encodes CASSRLAGGETQYF.